The 10 T cell receptor beta chains reported below all come from one sample, sequenced in a study of T cells after yellow fever vaccination (dated 2019 in TCRdb). The sample's treatment or condition label, in plain terms: live attenuated yellow fever vaccine strain. Library preparation was by 5' RACE. Reads for this sample came from an Illumina NovaSeq 6000. TCRdb ran its own pipeline on the public reads, namely fastp trimming at Q25 and MiXCR clone calling, and kept in-frame beta chains. Records with the same CDR3 protein are collapsed into one entry carrying the most frequent genes and DNA. The sample profile shows a few hundred thousand distinct CDR3 sequences; around 4% of them were found once. In total, the top ten clones hold 20% to 30% of the sample. The starting material was PBMCs, obtained on the day of the yellow fever booster vaccination. The source of these receptors is a man aged 18-30 years who received the YFV17D yellow fever vaccine.

In its sample, this clonotype was seen many times. The chain has TRBV6-2 or TRBV6-3 and TRBJ1-1; 7 nucleotides match TRBD1. The J segment lost 5 bases and the V segment lost 10 bases, leaving 13 bases of the junction unmatched. Per germline, CDR1 MNHEY and CDR2 SVGEGT. The CDR3 contains 14 residues. CDR3 residues: CATLRQGRRTEAFF. In nucleotides, the CDR3 is TGTGCCACCCTACGACAGGGAAGACGGACTGAAGCTTTCTTT.

Written as DNA, the CDR3 is TGCGCCAGCAGCTTTTTATTGGATACGCAGTATTTT. Translated: CASSFLLDTQYF. The chain recombines TRBV5-1 with TRBJ2-3, with unresolved D. Trimming removed 2 bases at V and 6 bases at J, with 7 bases between. Looked up from germline, CDR1 is SGHRS and CDR2 is YFSETQ. This CDR3 contains 12 residues. Looking up the rest from reference TRBV5-1 and TRBJ2-3 gives the full variable domain: KAGVTQTPRYLIKTRGQQVTLSCSPISGHRSVSWYQQTPGQGLQFLFEYFSETQRNKGNFPGRFSGRQFSNSRSEMNVSTLELGDSALYLCASSFLLDTQYFGPGTRLTVL.

This chain links TRBV7-2 with TRBJ1-2; TRBD1 matches 11 bases. V lost 5 bases, J lost 2 bases, and 4 bases stayed unmatched. The CDR3 runs 15 residues. CDR1 is SGHTA and CDR2 is FQGNSA in the germline V gene. CDR3 amino acids: CASSRRDRGNYGYTF. The CDR3 DNA follows: TGTGCCAGCAGCCGAAGGGACAGGGGGAACTATGGCTACACCTTC.

The V and J genes are TRBV7-9 and TRBJ2-2, with 8 positions matching TRBD2. V was pared by 3 bases and J by 4 bases, with 1 base of the junction left unmatched. Germline values: CDR1 SEHNR, CDR2 FQNEAQ (reference sequence). The CDR3 contains 14 residues. This chain's CDR3 is CASSFGTSTGELFF. The CDR3 DNA follows: TGTGCCAGCAGCTTCGGGACTAGCACCGGGGAGCTGTTTTTT. Full variable domain (rest looked up from reference TRBV7-9 and TRBJ2-2): DTGVSQNPRHKITKRGQNVTFRCDPISEHNRLYWYRQTLGQGPEFLTYFQNEAQLEKSRLLSDRFSAERPKGSFSTLEIQRTEQGDSAMYLCASSFGTSTGELFFGEGSRLTVL.

V and J are TRBV5-1 and TRBJ1-4; D remains unclear. The CDR3 loop spans 14 amino acids. Trimming stripped 2 bases from V and 3 bases from J, with 8 bases between. Germline V CDR1 and CDR2: SGHRS, YFSETQ. CDR3 sequence: CASSFGAANEKLFF. The CDR3 DNA reads as TGCGCCAGCAGCTTCGGAGCAGCTAATGAAAAACTGTTTTTT.

V usage is TRBV9 and J usage is TRBJ2-2; D gene unclear. This CDR3 comprises 17 residues. Between the trimmed V and J ends, which lost 1 base and 0 bases, there was a span of 13 bases. CDR1 SGDLS and CDR2 YYNGEE come from the germline V gene. CDR3 protein: CASSVKKDEANTGELFF. The CDR3 DNA is TGTGCCAGCAGCGTAAAAAAGGACGAAGCGAACACCGGGGAGCTGTTTTTT. The whole variable domain, filled in from reference TRBV9 and TRBJ2-2, reads DSGVTQTPKHLITATGQRVTLRCSPRSGDLSVYWYQQSLDQGLQFLIQYYNGEERAKGNILERFSAQQFPDLHSELNLSSLELGDSALYFCASSVKKDEANTGELFFGEGSRLTVL.

With regard to this clonotype: Possible read error: a much larger clone is one base away. The chain links TRBV5-6 to TRBJ2-2, with a tentative D call TRBD1 (5 bases). The CDR3 is 18 residues long. The V end was cut by 5 bases, the J end by 1 base, with 21 bases between. Germline V gene sequence: CDR1 SGHDT, CDR2 YYEEEE. The CDR3 nucleotides read TGTGCCAGCAGTCGGCCAGGGTCAGGGAAGTTGAACACCGGGGAGCTGTTTTTT. Encoded protein: CASSRPGSGKLNTGELFF. Filled out from reference TRBV5-6 and TRBJ2-2, the complete variable domain reads DAGVTQSPTHLIKTRGQQVTLRCSPKSGHDTVSWYQQALGQGPQFIFQYYEEEERQRGNFPDRFSGHQFPNYSSELNVNALLLGDSALYLCASSRPGSGKLNTGELFFGEGSRLTVL.

In this sample, this clonotype turned up many times. V gene TRBV28 combines with J gene TRBJ2-4; tentatively, D is TRBD1 (5 bases). Trimming pared 3 bases from V and 7 bases from J, leaving 10 bases between. The CDR3 totals 13 residues. From germline, CDR1 is MDHEN and CDR2 SYDVKM. CDR3 nucleotide sequence: TGTGCCAGCAGTTTCGGTCAGGGTAACATTCAGTACTTC. Its protein is CASSFGQGNIQYF.

This clonotype was seen more than once but under ten times. The chain combines TRBV7-2 with TRBJ1-1; D unclear. The CDR3 runs 14 residues. Trimming cost V 4 bases and J 3 bases, with 12 bases left between them. The germline V gene has CDR1 SGHTA and CDR2 FQGNSA. CDR3 residues: CASSSGNWDTEAFF. The CDR3 DNA sequence: TGTGCCAGCAGCTCCGGGAACTGGGACACTGAAGCTTTCTTT.

This clonotype was detected many times. The rearrangement uses TRBV7-2 and TRBJ2-2; 7 bases align to TRBD1. CDR3 length: 15 amino acids. J gave up 1 base and V 5 bases, and 4 bases lay outside the gene matches. CDR1 and CDR2 (germline): SGHTA, FQGNSA. The CDR3 is CASSTRQGNTGELFF. CDR3 sequence (DNA): TGTGCCAGCAGCACCCGACAGGGGAACACCGGGGAGCTGTTTTTT. Drawing the rest from reference TRBV7-2 and TRBJ2-2, the complete variable domain is GAGVSQSPSNKVTEKGKDVELRCDPISGHTALYWYRQSLGQGLEFLIYFQGNSAPDKSGLPSDRFSAERTGGSVSTLTIQRTQQEDSAVYLCASSTRQGNTGELFFGEGSRLTVL.